This entry lists 30 T cell receptor beta chains sequenced from one sample in a study of cytomegalovirus exposure and HLA in healthy donors. It was with 60 Vbeta and 13 Jbeta primers that the PCR ran. Some clones are missing from TCRdb's copy, which holds only in-frame ones; the method was immunoSEQ multiplex PCR. In the table there are under 200,000 clones, around 79% of which are singletons. The sequencing input was PBMCs. The receptor set was obtained from a woman aged 50 to 60 in good health and CMV-seronegative.

This clone was seen a handful of times. The chain joins TRBV28 to TRBJ2-7; D call uncertain. Trimming removed 3 bases at V and 3 bases at J, with 6 bases between. The CDR3 has 12 residues. Germline V lookup: CDR1 MDHEN, CDR2 SYDVKM. CDR3 residues: CASSFQNYEQYF. The CDR3 DNA reads TGTGCCAGCAGTTTCCAGAACTACGAGCAGTACTTC. Together with reference TRBV28 and TRBJ2-7, the CDR3 gives the full variable domain: DVKVTQSSRYLVKRTGEKVFLECVQDMDHENMFWYRQDPGLGLRLIYFSYDVKMKEKGDIPEGYSVSREKKERFSLILESASTNQTSMYLCASSFQNYEQYFGPGTRLTVT.

The chain joins TRBV6-6 to TRBJ2-3, with 10 bases identical to TRBD2. Germline lookup yields CDR1 MNHNY and CDR2 SVGAGI (reference sequence). The V segment lost 6 bases and the J segment 4 bases; nucleotides outside the gene matches: 10. The CDR3 has 16 residues. The CDR3 reads CASSDGLAEIPDTQYF. The CDR3 DNA is TGTGCCAGCAGCGATGGACTAGCGGAGATCCCAGATACGCAGTATTTT.

This rearrangement joins TRBV21-1 to TRBJ2-7; the table names TRBD2, a call not compared with the DNA. TRBV21-1 is recorded as a pseudogene. The CDR3 spans 15 residues. This CDR3 is CASSKTGEGVKEQYF. The CDR3 DNA follows: TGTGCCAGCAGCAAAACGGGAGAGGGAGTGAAAGAGCAGTACTTC.

This chain uses TRBV4-2 with TRBJ2-5; D is perhaps TRBD1 (5 bases). Per germline, CDR1 LGHNA and CDR2 YNFKEQ. Between the trimmed V and J ends, which lost 4 bases and 2 bases, there was a span of 8 bases. CDR3 length equals 13 residues. In DNA form, the CDR3 reads TGTGCCAGCAGCCTAGACAGTCAAGAGACCCAGTACTTC. Encoded protein: CASSLDSQETQYF.

The chain uses TRBV25-1 and TRBJ2-5; 11 bases are shared with TRBD1. V shed 3 bases, J shed 7 bases, and the junction held 10 bases outside the gene matches. The CDR3 sequence is 16 residues long. Looked up from germline, CDR1 is MGHDK and CDR2 is SYGVNS. The CDR3 is CASSDSWTGGFGTQYF. CDR3 DNA: TGTGCCAGCAGTGATTCCTGGACAGGGGGCTTTGGGACCCAGTACTTC. Full variable domain (missing parts from reference TRBV25-1 and TRBJ2-5): EADIYQTPRYLVIGTGKKITLECSQTMGHDKMYWYQQDPGMELHLIHYSYGVNSTEKGDLSSESTVSRIRTEHFPLTLESARPSHTSQYLCASSDSWTGGFGTQYFGPGTRLLVL.

The chain couples TRBV2 to TRBJ2-3; no definite D call. Germline loops: CDR1 SNHLY, CDR2 FYNNEI. This CDR3 has 12 residues. V gave up 9 bases and J gave up 2 bases, with 9 bases separating them. CDR3 coding DNA: TGTGCCAGACACCAACCCACAGATACGCAGTATTTT. Residues: CARHQPTDTQYF.

V and J are TRBV28 and TRBJ2-5, with 8 bases lining up with TRBD1. The last part of the DNA fits TRBJ2-7 better; the J call may be wrong. The CDR3 is made up of 15 amino acids. Germline V gene lookup returns CDR1 MDHEN and CDR2 SYDVKM. CDR3 DNA: TGTGCCAGCAGTTCACTGACAGGGGCGAGCTACGAGCAGTACTTC. Its protein product is CASSSLTGASYEQYF.

V gene TRBV7-3 combines with J gene TRBJ1-1, with D perhaps matching TRBD1 (5 bases). This CDR3 is built from 13 residues. Germline CDR1 and CDR2: SGHTA and FQGTGA. V was trimmed by 3 bases and J by 3 bases, leaving 8 bases between them. The CDR3 sequence: CASSFGGDTEAFF. The CDR3, as DNA: TGTGCCAGCAGCTTCGGGGGGGACACTGAAGCTTTCTTT.

J is TRBJ2-1 and V is TRBV9, with 7 bases aligning to TRBD2. The CDR3 spans 15 residues. V lost 0 bases to trimming and J lost 3 bases; unmatched junction nucleotides: 3. Germline V gene data show CDR1 as SGDLS and CDR2 as YYNGEE. The CDR3 DNA follows: TGTGCCAGCAGCGTAGAAGGGACTATCTACAATGAGCAGTTCTTC. It is translated as CASSVEGTIYNEQFF.

V is TRBV7-8 and J is TRBJ1-5; D may be TRBD1 (5 bases). Germline values: CDR1 SGHVS, CDR2 FQNEAQ. V lost 3 bases and J 3 bases, leaving 9 bases between the germline ends. The CDR3 extends over 14 amino acids. This chain's CDR3 is CASSFGGNNQPQHF. The DNA for the CDR3 is TGTGCCAGCAGCTTCGGGGGAAACAATCAGCCCCAGCATTTT.

This clone was counted once. The gene calls are TRBV5-6 and TRBJ1-2; 10 bases are a match to TRBD1. The V segment lost 3 bases and the J segment 7 bases; nucleotides outside the gene matches: 0. This CDR3 has 12 amino acids. Germline values: CDR1 SGHDT, CDR2 YYEEEE. CDR3 in amino acids: CASSWTGGGYTF. In DNA, the CDR3 is TGTGCCAGCAGCTGGACAGGGGGTGGCTACACCTTC.

The chain joins TRBV7-2 to TRBJ1-5; D remains ambiguous. The germline CDR1 and CDR2 sequences are SGHTA and FQGNSA. This CDR3 has 14 amino acids. Trimming pared 5 bases from V and 0 bases from J, leaving 8 bases between. This CDR3 is CASSLYSSNQPQHF. The CDR3 coding sequence is TGTGCCAGCAGCCTATATAGTAGCAATCAGCCCCAGCATTTT.

V and J are TRBV2 and TRBJ1-2; TRBD1 matches 7 bases. Germline CDR1 reads SNHLY; CDR2 reads FYNNEI. V shed 6 bases and J 8 bases; nucleotides not matched to a gene: 9. The CDR3 spans 13 residues. CDR3 sequence: CASRPNPGGGYTF. The CDR3, as DNA: TGTGCCAGCAGACCCAACCCAGGGGGAGGCTACACCTTC.

This clone has just a few counts. The chain employs TRBV4-1 and TRBJ2-2, with 11 bases matching TRBD1. In germline, CDR1 is MGHRA, CDR2 YSYEKL. The CDR3 has 17 residues. V dropped 4 bases and J dropped 5; count of bases not matched to a gene: 9. CDR3 in DNA: TGCGCCAGCAGCCTCACAGCGGGGACAGGGGGTACCGGGGAGCTGTTTTTT. Its protein is CASSLTAGTGGTGELFF.

This chain connects TRBV6-4 to TRBJ2-5, with TRBD2 matching 12 bases. The junction had 11 bases not matched to a gene; V was cut back by 1 base and J by 5 bases. The CDR3 totals 18 residues. Germline V gene lookup returns CDR1 MRHNA and CDR2 SNTAGT. CDR3 bases: TGTGCCAGCAGTGACTTTGCTAGCGGGAGGGCTTGTTTTGAGACCCAGTACTTC. Translating it yields CASSDFASGRACFETQYF.

The chain uses TRBV18 and TRBJ1-1, with D possibly matching TRBD1 (6 bases). Looked up from germline, CDR1 is KGHSH and CDR2 is LQKENI. Trimming took 3 bases from V and 4 from J, leaving 12 bases between them. The CDR3 is 14 amino acids. CDR3 region: CASSPATGPTEAFF. CDR3 nucleotides: TGTGCCAGCTCACCCGCAACAGGGCCCACTGAAGCTTTCTTT.

This chain links TRBV5-1 with TRBJ2-5; tentative D call: TRBD1 (5 bases). Looked up from germline, CDR1 is SGHRS and CDR2 is YFSETQ. This CDR3 is 13 amino acids long. Trimming removed 2 bases at V and 2 bases at J, with 7 bases between. CDR3 bases: TGCGCCAGCAGCTTTGACAGACAAGAGACCCAGTACTTC. Translation gives CASSFDRQETQYF.

The chain joins TRBV5-4 to TRBJ2-3; possibly TRBD1 for D (5 bases). Trimming took off 4 bases at V and 7 bases at J, with 22 bases between the two ends. The germline V gene has CDR1 SGHNT and CDR2 YYREEE (reference sequence). CDR3 size: 16 residues. The CDR3 DNA reads as TGTGCCAGCAGCACCGTGACAGCCGACAGATTCAATACGCAGTATTTT. Residues: CASSTVTADRFNTQYF.

This chain joins TRBV28 and TRBJ2-7; TRBD1 matches at 8 bases. CDR1 and CDR2 from the germline V gene are MDHEN and SYDVKM. The CDR3 totals 14 residues. The J segment lost 7 bases and the V segment lost 5 bases, leaving 10 bases of the junction unmatched. CDR3 sequence (DNA): TGTGCCAGCAGTCCCGGACAGGGTTTGTGGGAGCAGTACTTC. Amino acid sequence: CASSPGQGLWEQYF.

The chain combines TRBV28 with TRBJ2-7; the match to TRBD1 covers 9 bases. Germline loops: CDR1 MDHEN, CDR2 SYDVKM. The CDR3 covers 13 residues. V gave up 6 bases and J gave up 6 bases; unmatched junction bases: 6. CDR3 bases: TGTGCCAGCAGAGGGACAGGGAGCGGCGAGCAGTACTTC. Its translation: CASRGTGSGEQYF.

The chain combines TRBV5-8 with TRBJ1-4; D may be TRBD1 (6 bases). The CDR3 has 17 amino acids. The germline V gene has CDR1 SGHTS and CDR2 YDEGEE. The V gene lost 1 base and the J gene lost 5 bases, with 18 bases spanning the gap. The CDR3: CASSLSWTDLINEKLFF. The CDR3 DNA sequence: TGTGCCAGCAGCTTGAGCTGGACAGATCTTATCAATGAAAAACTGTTTTTT. Drawing the rest from reference TRBV5-8 and TRBJ1-4, the complete variable domain is EAGVTQSPTHLIKTRGQQATLRCSPISGHTSVYWYQQALGLGLQFLLWYDEGEERNRGNFPPRFSGRQFPNYSSELNVNALELEDSALYLCASSLSWTDLINEKLFFGSGTQLSVL.

V is TRBV5-6 and J is TRBJ2-7; 7 nucleotides line up with TRBD1. Trimming at V came to 3 bases and at J to 5 bases, leaving 14 bases not matched to a gene. The CDR3 length is 16 residues. From germline, CDR1 is SGHDT and CDR2 YYEEEE. CDR3 nucleotides: TGTGCCAGCAGCTACGACAACAGGGGCGGAATCAACGAGCAGTACTTC. Residues: CASSYDNRGGINEQYF.

The V and J genes are TRBV19 and TRBJ1-2; the D is unclear. V dropped 3 bases and J dropped 4 bases, with 9 bases sitting between them. The CDR3 extends over 13 amino acids. Germline V gene data show CDR1 as LNHDA and CDR2 as SQIVND (reference sequence). The CDR3 spells CASSISSFYGYTF. CDR3 coding DNA: TGTGCCAGTAGTATCTCTAGCTTCTATGGCTACACCTTC.

This clone was detected a few times. The J gene is TRBJ1-2, the V gene TRBV5-1, with 9 bases matching TRBD1. This CDR3 is built from 16 residues. V lost 4 bases, J lost 4 bases, and 11 bases stayed unmatched. The germline V gene has CDR1 SGHRS and CDR2 YFSETQ. The CDR3 nucleotides read TGCGCCAGCAGCCCCTATGGACAGGGGTCGAGCTATGGCTACACCTTC. It codes for CASSPYGQGSSYGYTF.

The J gene is TRBJ1-2, the V gene TRBV6-1; weak D call: TRBD1 (5 bases). The CDR3 extends over 13 amino acids. Per germline, CDR1 MNHNS and CDR2 SASEGT. V lost 5 bases and J 5 bases, leaving 12 bases between the germline ends. The CDR3 DNA follows: TGTGCCAGCAGTCTCACAGGCGAGTATGGCTACACCTTC. This codes for CASSLTGEYGYTF.

The CDR3 nucleotides are TGCGCCAGCAGCTTGGGTGGACAGGGGGTGAACACTGAAGCTTTCTTT. This codes for CASSLGGQGVNTEAFF. J is TRBJ1-1 and V is TRBV5-1; 10 nucleotides align to TRBD1. CDR1 is SGHRS and CDR2 is YFSETQ in the germline V gene. This CDR3 contains 16 residues. The trim removed 0 bases at V and 0 bases at J, leaving 2 bases unmatched.

The chain is built from TRBV2 and TRBJ2-2, with TRBD1 identical over 8 bases. This CDR3 region has 14 residues. V was clipped by 8 bases and J by 5 bases; unmatched bases: 7. Looked up from germline, CDR1 is SNHLY and CDR2 is FYNNEI. For the CDR3, the DNA is TGTGCCAGCGGTGGACAGGGAAGGACCGGGGAGCTGTTTTTT. It is translated as CASGGQGRTGELFF.

The table lists this clone with a few counts. The rearrangement joins TRBV5-1 to TRBJ1-1; a possible D gene is TRBD1 (5 bases). Germline V CDR1 and CDR2: SGHRS, YFSETQ. Deletions cut 3 bases from V and 5 bases from J, with 8 bases between. The CDR3 is 12 amino acids. The CDR3 DNA is TGCGCCAGCAGCTCGGGGGAGACTGAAGCTTTCTTT. Its translation is CASSSGETEAFF.

The gene calls are TRBV5-1 and TRBJ1-1; no definite D call. This CDR3 is 14 amino acids long. Looked up from germline, CDR1 is SGHRS and CDR2 is YFSETQ. Trimming stripped 3 bases from V and 1 base from J, with 10 bases between. The CDR3 DNA follows: TGCGCCAGCAGCTCAACGACTGGGAACACTGAAGCTTTCTTT. Translation gives CASSSTTGNTEAFF.

This clone was seen a single time. The CDR3 reads CASSPTGLGQPQHF. As DNA, the CDR3 is TGTGCCAGCTCCCCAACAGGGTTGGGTCAGCCCCAGCATTTT. The V call is TRBV6-5, the J call TRBJ1-5, with D possibly TRBD1 on 6 matching bases. In germline, CDR1 is MNHEY, CDR2 SVGAGI. The CDR3 covers 14 residues. V shed 8 bases and J shed 6 bases, with 17 bases lying between them.